The present entry profiles one T cell receptor beta chain with its context. V shed 1 base and J shed 1 base, with 10 bases lying between them. The CDR3 has 15 residues. Germline loops: CDR1 SEHNR, CDR2 FQNEAQ (reference sequence). The sample originates from a study of control samples from healthy donors and cancer patients. Generated by immunoSEQ multiplex PCR, the TCRdb table keeps only in-frame clones and is missing some. The sample lists 40,000 to 55,000 clones, roughly nine tenths occurring once. Sequenced material: PBMCs. The source of this sequence is a man in his forties with colorectal cancer. The chain links TRBV7-9 to TRBJ1-1, with a possible D match to TRBD1 (6 bases). The CDR3 region has the DNA TGTGCCAGCAGCTTAGGAGACAGGAGGAACACTGAAGCTTTCTTT. Its translation is CASSLGDRRNTEAFF.